The source of this T cell receptor (beta chain) is a study of cytomegalovirus exposure and HLA in healthy donors. This CDR3 is 15 amino acids long. From germline, CDR1 is SGHVS and CDR2 FQNEAQ. Trimming shortened V by 5 bases and J by 3 bases, and 16 bases separated the two germline ends. The PCR made use of 60 Vbeta and 13 Jbeta primers. Clones were sequenced by immunoSEQ multiplex PCR, and TCRdb holds only the in-frame ones, with some missing. The table has approximately 120,000 clones, 69% seen once; the top ten hold approximately 5.4%. This clonotype originated in a woman in her seventies in good health and CMV-seropositive. The V and J genes are TRBV7-8 and TRBJ1-2; weak D call: TRBD1 (5 bases). Source material: PBMCs. The CDR3 region is CASSRVLGGYYGYTF. CDR3 in DNA: TGTGCCAGCAGCCGGGTGTTGGGGGGTTACTATGGCTACACCTTC.